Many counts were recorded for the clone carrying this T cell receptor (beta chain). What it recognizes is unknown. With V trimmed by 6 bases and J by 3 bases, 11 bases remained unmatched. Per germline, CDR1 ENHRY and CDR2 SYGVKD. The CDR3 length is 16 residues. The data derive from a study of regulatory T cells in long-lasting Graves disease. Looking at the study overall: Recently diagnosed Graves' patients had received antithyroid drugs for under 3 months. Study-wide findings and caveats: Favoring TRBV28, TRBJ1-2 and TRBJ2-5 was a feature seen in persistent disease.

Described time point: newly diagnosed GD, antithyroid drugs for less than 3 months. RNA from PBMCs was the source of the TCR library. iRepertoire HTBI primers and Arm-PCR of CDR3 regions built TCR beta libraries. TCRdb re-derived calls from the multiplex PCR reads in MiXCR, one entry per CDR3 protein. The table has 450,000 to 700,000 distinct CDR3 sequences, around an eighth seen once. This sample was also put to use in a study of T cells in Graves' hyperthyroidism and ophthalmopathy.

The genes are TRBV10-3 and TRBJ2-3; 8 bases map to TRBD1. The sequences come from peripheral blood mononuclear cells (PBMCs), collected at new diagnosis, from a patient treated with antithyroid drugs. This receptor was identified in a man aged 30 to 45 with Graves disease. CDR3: CAIRGQGAKETDTQYF. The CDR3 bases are TGTGCCATCAGGGGCCAGGGGGCGAAGGAAACAGATACGCAGTATTTT.